The T cell receptor (beta chain) described here comes from a study of molecular identifiers for immune sequencing clone quantification. Each CDR3 protein gets one entry after TCRdb re-called the PCR reads with MiXCR. The sample lists approximately 630,000 distinct CDR3 sequences, roughly 25% seen once, with about 0.81% in the top ten. Study results and caveats: Effector cells had over 99% of their molecules in clones above 20 RNA copies, while naive cells had under 1%.

CDR1 and CDR2 from the germline V gene are MDHEN and SYDVKM. The CDR3 is made up of 16 amino acids. V gave up 5 bases and J gave up 8 bases, with 21 bases separating them. This clonotype turned up a few times. What it binds is unknown. The genes are TRBV28 and TRBJ1-4; possible D gene TRBD1, 6 bases. The specimen was naive CD8+ T cells from blood, with Jurkat cell RNA spiked in. Subset reported: FACS-sorted CD8+CD4-CCR7+CD45RA+ naive T cells. This receptor was obtained from a human donor in good health. Some libraries in this study had Jurkat cell RNA spiked in. In nucleotides, the CDR3 is TGTGCCAGCAGTCCCCCAGGGGCCATCCCCGGGGAAAAACTGTTTTTT. It translates to CASSPPGAIPGEKLFF.